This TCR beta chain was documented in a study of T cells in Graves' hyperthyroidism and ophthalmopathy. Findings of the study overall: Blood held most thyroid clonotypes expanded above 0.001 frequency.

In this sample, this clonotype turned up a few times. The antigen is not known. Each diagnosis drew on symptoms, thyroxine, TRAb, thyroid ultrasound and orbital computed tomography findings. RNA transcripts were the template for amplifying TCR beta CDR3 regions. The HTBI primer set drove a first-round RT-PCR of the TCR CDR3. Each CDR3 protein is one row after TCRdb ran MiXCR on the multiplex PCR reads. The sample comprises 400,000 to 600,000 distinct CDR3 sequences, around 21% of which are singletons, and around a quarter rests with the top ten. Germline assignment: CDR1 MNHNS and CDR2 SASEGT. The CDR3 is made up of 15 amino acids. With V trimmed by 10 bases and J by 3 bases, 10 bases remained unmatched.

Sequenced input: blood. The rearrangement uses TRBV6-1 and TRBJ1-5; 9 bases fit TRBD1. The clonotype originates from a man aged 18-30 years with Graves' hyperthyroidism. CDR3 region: CATIQTGGNNQPQHF. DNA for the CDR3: TGTGCCACCATACAGACAGGGGGGAACAATCAGCCCCAGCATTTT.